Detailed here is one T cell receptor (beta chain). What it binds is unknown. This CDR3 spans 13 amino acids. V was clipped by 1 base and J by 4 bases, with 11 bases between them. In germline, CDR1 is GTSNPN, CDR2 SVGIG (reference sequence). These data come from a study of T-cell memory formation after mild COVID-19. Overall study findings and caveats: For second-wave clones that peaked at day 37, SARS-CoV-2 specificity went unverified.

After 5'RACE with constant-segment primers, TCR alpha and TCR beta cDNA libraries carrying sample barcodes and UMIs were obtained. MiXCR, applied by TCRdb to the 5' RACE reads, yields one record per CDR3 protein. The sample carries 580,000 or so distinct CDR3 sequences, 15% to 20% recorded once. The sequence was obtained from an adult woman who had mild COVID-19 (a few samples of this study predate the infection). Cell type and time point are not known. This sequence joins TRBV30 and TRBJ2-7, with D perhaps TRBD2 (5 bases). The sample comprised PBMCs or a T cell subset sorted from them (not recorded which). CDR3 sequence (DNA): TGTGCCTGGAGTGCGGGAATCGGTTACGAGCAGTACTTC. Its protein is CAWSAGIGYEQYF.